This T cell receptor (beta chain) was identified in a study of CD8 T cells in Susac syndrome. General study findings and limits: The study acknowledged a relatively small number of individuals in its TCR sequencing and HLA analysis.

Regarding this clonotype: The antigen is unknown.

CDR1 and CDR2 (germline): LNHNV, YYDKDF (reference sequence). The CDR3 loop spans 17 amino acids. Trimming at V came to 0 bases and at J to 1 base, leaving 6 bases not matched to a gene. The multiple sclerosis controls were treatment-naive patients, and their relapsing-remitting disease was stable or active. FACS enriched CD8+ TEMRA cells, while bulk CD8+ and CD4+ were negatively isolated. When the RNA was reverse transcribed, random hexamers were used with an input of roughly 0.45 to 1 ug. With immunoSEQ multiplex PCR, TCR beta CDR3 was amplified across 54 Vbeta and 13 Jbeta. TCRdb reprocessed the immunoSEQ multiplex PCR reads via MiXCR and lists one record per CDR3 protein. The table has more than 200,000 distinct CDR3 sequences, around 90% seen once.

This receptor was obtained from a human donor with multiple sclerosis. The sample was CD8+ T cells from PBMCs. The genes are TRBV15 and TRBJ1-2; 9 nucleotides line up with TRBD1. CDR3 sequence: CATSRDRTGANNYGYTF. CDR3 DNA sequence: TGTGCCACCAGCAGAGATCGGACAGGGGCCAATAACTATGGCTACACCTTC.